This T cell receptor (beta chain) was recovered during a study of cytomegalovirus exposure and HLA in healthy donors. Concerning this clone itself: Its antigen is currently unknown.

The PCR had 60 Vbeta and 13 Jbeta primers. Some clones are missing from TCRdb's copy, which holds only in-frame ones; the method was immunoSEQ multiplex PCR. The sample carries approximately 120,000 clones, approximately 71% recorded once. The length of the CDR3 is 16 residues. V was trimmed by 5 bases and J by 9 bases, leaving 23 bases between them. The germline V gene has CDR1 SGHVS and CDR2 FQNEAQ. Study conclusions and caveats: Because they were indistinguishable, some V segments, including TRBV6-2 and TRBV6-3, were excluded. Sequencing depth across donors, presence/absence analyses assumed, was roughly uniform. Sequencing likely generated an artifact that appeared as a cluster of highly shared sequence variants. It was reported that TCR beta sequences correctly inferred the HLA-A and HLA-B alleles for most subjects.

The chain has TRBV7-8 and TRBJ1-5, with D perhaps TRBD1 (6 bases). The sequencing input was PBMCs. The clonotype originates from a middle-aged man in good health and CMV-seronegative. Here the CDR3 reads CASSPNQGQPVTPQHF. CDR3 bases: TGTGCCAGCAGCCCTAATCAAGGACAGCCCGTTACGCCCCAGCATTTT. The full variable domain, rest sourced from reference TRBV7-8 and TRBJ1-5, is GAGVSQSPRYKVAKRGQDVALRCDPISGHVSLFWYQQALGQGPEFLTYFQNEAQLDKSGLPSDRFFAERPEGSVSTLKIQRTQQEDSAVYLCASSPNQGQPVTPQHFGDGTRLSIL.